Shown below are 4 T cell receptor beta chains from a single sample sequenced in a study of blood T cell repertoires in COVID-19. Using immunoSEQ multiplex PCR, the repertoire was profiled, and TCRdb retains in-frame clones only, with some absent. The table lists 140,000 to 150,000 clones, 75% to 90% of them singletons. The sample comprised PBMCs or T cells enriched from blood (not recorded which). Receptors originate from a man aged 60-69 years who had recovered from COVID-19.

This chain joins TRBV30 and TRBJ1-1; D gene ambiguous. The CDR3 totals 14 residues. CDR1 is GTSNPN, CDR2 SVGIG, per germline (reference sequence). Trimming shortened V by 4 bases and J by 1 base, and 13 bases separated the two germline ends. CDR3 nucleotide sequence: TGTGCCTGGAACTTAAGAGGGTGGAACACTGAAGCTTTCTTT. Translation: CAWNLRGWNTEAFF.

The chain combines TRBV27 with TRBJ1-6; D is perhaps TRBD1 (6 bases). The length of the CDR3 is 15 residues. Trimming took off 6 bases at V and 6 bases at J, with 15 bases between the two ends. Germline V gives CDR1 MNHEY, CDR2 SMNVEV (reference sequence). The CDR3 loop reads CASRGHWTVNSPLHF. CDR3 bases: TGTGCCAGCAGAGGGCACTGGACAGTTAATTCACCCCTCCACTTT.

The CDR3 DNA follows: TGTGCCAGCAGTGAATCGCGGACACTTAGCAATCAGCCCCAGCATTTT. Translation: CASSESRTLSNQPQHF. The chain links TRBV6-1 to TRBJ1-5; TRBD1 might be the D (5 bases). The CDR3 consists of 16 residues. From germline, CDR1 is MNHNS and CDR2 SASEGT. V was clipped by 2 bases and J by 0 bases, with 11 bases between them.

For the CDR3, the DNA is TGTGCCAGCAGTTACCAGGGCAGAGGCTATGGCTACACCTTC. It specifies CASSYQGRGYGYTF. The chain is built from TRBV6-2 or TRBV6-3 and TRBJ1-2; D may be TRBD1 (5 bases). The germline CDR1 and CDR2 sequences are MNHEY and SVGEGT. V was clipped by 2 bases and J by 4 bases, with 11 bases between them. The CDR3 length is 14 residues.